This T cell receptor (beta chain) emerged from a study of shared clonotypes between healthy human individuals. The CDR3 runs to 15 residues. After removal of 2 bases from V and 4 bases from J, the junction contained 6 bases not matched to a gene. Looked up from germline, CDR1 is SGHVS and CDR2 is FNYEAQ. This table comes from immunoSEQ multiplex PCR, and its TCRdb copy is limited to in-frame clones, with some not included. The data show under 650,000 clones, about 95% seen once. The gene calls are TRBV7-6 and TRBJ2-5; 8 bases are a match to TRBD2. The clonotype originates from a woman between 25 and 40 years old in good health. Specimen: naive CD4+ T cells sorted from blood. Subset of the sample: CD45RA+ positively selected. The chain's CDR3 is CASSLRAGVLETQYF. CDR3 nucleotide sequence: TGTGCCAGCAGCTTAAGAGCGGGAGTTCTAGAGACCCAGTACTTC. Full variable domain (outside the CDR3, taken from reference TRBV7-6 and TRBJ2-5): GAGVSQSPRYKVTKRGQDVALRCDPISGHVSLYWYRQALGQGPEFLTYFNYEAQQDKSGLPNDRFSAERPEGSISTLTIQRTEQRDSAMYRCASSLRAGVLETQYFGPGTRLLVL.